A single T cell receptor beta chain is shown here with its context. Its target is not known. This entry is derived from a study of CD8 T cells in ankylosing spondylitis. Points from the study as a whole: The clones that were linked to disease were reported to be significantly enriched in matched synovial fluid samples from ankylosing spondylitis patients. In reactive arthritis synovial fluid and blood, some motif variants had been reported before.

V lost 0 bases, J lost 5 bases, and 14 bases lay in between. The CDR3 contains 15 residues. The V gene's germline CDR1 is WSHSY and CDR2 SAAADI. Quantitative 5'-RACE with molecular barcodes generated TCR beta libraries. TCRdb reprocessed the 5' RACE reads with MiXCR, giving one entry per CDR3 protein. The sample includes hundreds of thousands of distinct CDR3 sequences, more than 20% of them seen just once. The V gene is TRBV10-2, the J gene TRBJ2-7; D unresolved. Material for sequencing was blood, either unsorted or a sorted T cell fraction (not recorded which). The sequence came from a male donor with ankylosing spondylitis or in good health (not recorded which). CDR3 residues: CASSESGKEIHEQYF. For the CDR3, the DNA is TGCGCCAGCAGTGAGTCTGGCAAGGAAATACACGAGCAGTACTTC.